A selection of T cell receptor beta chains follows, all from one sample in a study of control samples from healthy donors and cancer patients. Profiled with immunoSEQ multiplex PCR; TCRdb holds only in-frame clones, not every one. Of about 190,000 clones listed, approximately 90% are singletons. Sequenced input: blood. Source of these receptors: a man between 25 and 39 years old in good health. Both conserved end residues are part of each CDR3. The D gene is left open where the match is weak. Clone size appears in some rows only: once, few, many, or a class for an expanded clone.

d_call j_call clone_size v_call cdr3_nt cdr3_aa
TRBD1 TRBJ1-2 few TRBV10-3 TGTGCCATCAGTGACCCGGACAGGGGGATAACTAACTATGGCTACACCTTC CAISDPDRGITNYGYTF
- TRBJ1-2 - TRBV15 TGTGCCACCAGCGAGTCTCCGCCTATGGGCTACACCTTC CATSESPPMGYTF
- TRBJ2-1 once TRBV27 TGTGCCAGCAGTTTCACTTATGTGGGGGCTAGCTCCTACAATGAGCAGTTCTTC CASSFTYVGASSYNEQFF
- TRBJ1-1 - TRBV12-3/TRBV12-4 TGTGCCAGCAGCTGGGGGTCTCACACTGAAGCTTTCTTT CASSWGSHTEAFF
TRBD1 TRBJ2-3 - TRBV10-3 TGTGCCATCAACCCAGGGGGCGCCGGCACAGATACGCAGTATTTT CAINPGGAGTDTQYF
- TRBJ1-4 - TRBV7-9 TGTGCCAGCAGCCGGATCCGGGCCCAGAATGAAAAACTGTTTTTT CASSRIRAQNEKLFF
- TRBJ1-1 - TRBV25-1 TGTGCCAGCAGTGAATTGGGTAACACTGAAGCTTTCTTT CASSELGNTEAFF
- TRBJ1-5 - TRBV15 TGTGCCACCAGCAGAGACTTTAATCAGCCCCAGCATTTT CATSRDFNQPQHF
- TRBJ2-6 - TRBV4-2 TGTGCCAGCAGCCAAGAACAGGTGGTTTTAGGGACTGGGGCCAACGTCCTGACTTTC CASSQEQVVLGTGANVLTF
TRBD1 TRBJ1-1 - TRBV11-2 TGTGCCAGCAGCTTCAGGGGGGCGAACACTGAAGCTTTCTTT CASSFRGANTEAFF
TRBD2 TRBJ2-2 - TRBV19 TGTGCCAGTAGTACCTTTCGGGGGGGGACCGGGGAGCTGTTTTTT CASSTFRGGTGELFF
- TRBJ1-6 - TRBV4-1 TGCGCCAGCAGCCAAGAAGGCCATAATTCACCCCTCCACTTT CASSQEGHNSPLHF
- TRBJ1-1 - TRBV5-1 TGCGCCAGCAGGTCTCCCAGGGACACTGAAGCTTTCTTT CASRSPRDTEAFF
TRBD1 TRBJ2-7 - TRBV27 TGTGCCAGCAGTTTAGCCCGGACAGGGCCTCCCTACGAGCAGTACTTC CASSLARTGPPYEQYF
TRBD2 TRBJ2-5 - TRBV10-3 TGTGCCATCAGTGATAGCGGGGGGGTGGAGACCCAGTACTTC CAISDSGGVETQYF
- TRBJ2-7 - TRBV5-1 TGCGCCAGCAGCTTACTCTCGACGGACTACGAGCAGTACTTC CASSLLSTDYEQYF
TRBD2 TRBJ2-3 - TRBV3-1/TRBV3-2 TGTGCCAGCAGCCAAGCGTCCCAGCGGGGGTCAGATACGCAGTATTTT CASSQASQRGSDTQYF
TRBD2 TRBJ2-3 once TRBV5-4 TGTGCCAGCAGCTTATTAGCGGGGGGATCGACAGATACGCAGTATTTT CASSLLAGGSTDTQYF
- TRBJ2-3 - TRBV19 TGTGCCAGTAGTATGGTGGCCAGACGCACAGATACGCAGTATTTT CASSMVARRTDTQYF
TRBD1 TRBJ1-1 - TRBV30 TGTGCCTGGAGTTTTTGGACAGGGGGATTCACTGAAGCTTTCTTT CAWSFWTGGFTEAFF
- TRBJ2-4 once TRBV6-5 TGTGCCAGCAGTTACGAGGGGACCAAAAACATTCAGTACTTC CASSYEGTKNIQYF
- TRBJ2-6 - TRBV7-2 TGTGCCAGCAGCGCGGGGACAGCTGGGGCCAACGTCCTGACTTTC CASSAGTAGANVLTF
- TRBJ2-3 - TRBV30 TGTGCCTGGAGTGACAACACAGATACGCAGTATTTT CAWSDNTDTQYF
TRBD1 TRBJ1-5 - TRBV5-6 TGTGCCAGCAGGTTGAAAGGGGGCGACGATCAGCCCCAGCATTTT CASRLKGGDDQPQHF
TRBD2 TRBJ2-7 - TRBV7-9 TGTGCCAGCAGCTCGGGAGGCAGCTCCTACGAGCAGTACTTC CASSSGGSSYEQYF
- TRBJ2-3 - TRBV18 TGTGCCAGCTCACCACCTATTGCGGGCACAGATACGCAGTATTTT CASSPPIAGTDTQYF
TRBD1 TRBJ1-2 - TRBV27 TGTGCCAGCAGTTTTGCAGGGGGCCATGGCTACACCTTC CASSFAGGHGYTF
TRBD1 TRBJ1-4 - TRBV15 TGTGCCACCAGCTCAGGGGGCGGGACACTCGAAAAACTGTTTTTT CATSSGGGTLEKLFF
- TRBJ1-1 - TRBV19 TGTGCCAGTAGTATCCCGGGCCGCGAAATGAACACTGAAGCTTTCTTT CASSIPGREMNTEAFF
- TRBJ1-2 - TRBV18 TGTGCCAGCTCAGGAGACGCCCTGGGCTATGGCTACACCTTC CASSGDALGYGYTF
TRBD1 TRBJ2-7 - TRBV27 TGTGCCAGCCGGGCAGGGGGTCCCTACGAGCAGTACTTC CASRAGGPYEQYF
- TRBJ1-2 - TRBV5-5 TGTGCCAGCAGCTTGGTACCCGGCGACAGCCCGGGTGGGAGTAGCTACACCTTC CASSLVPGDSPGGSSYTF
- TRBJ2-1 - TRBV5-1 TGCGCCAGCAGCCGCAGTGAGGGAGGCGAGCAGTTCTTC CASSRSEGGEQFF
TRBD1 TRBJ1-2 - TRBV5-1 TGCGCCAGCAGCGCCACGGACAGGGCGGCCTATGGCTACACCTTC CASSATDRAAYGYTF